This TCR beta chain is drawn from a study of OX40 agonist ivuxolimab in advanced cancers. Study background: Mean age roughly 65 years, range roughly 23 to 79; 82.7% male. Partial response was recorded in three patients: one hepatocellular carcinoma and two cutaneous melanoma cases. Findings and caveats of the study: Low clonal expansion, among the lowest seen, marked partial responders at 0.1-3.0 mg/kg.

V was cut by 6 bases and J by 0 bases, with 18 bases left in between. This CDR3 is built from 17 residues. Germline loops: CDR1 MDHEN, CDR2 SYDVKM. Clones were sequenced by immunoSEQ multiplex PCR, and TCRdb holds only the in-frame ones, with some missing. The sample lists 57,000 or so clones, approximately 90% occurring once. At baseline, cycle 4 day 1, and cycle 7 day 1, blood was sampled. This clone is judged medium-sized (0.01 to 0.1%). Antigen: not known. The J gene is TRBJ1-5, the V gene TRBV28, with D maybe TRBD1 (6 bases). The material was CD4+ or CD8+ T cells sorted from blood, obtained in a trial of the OX40 agonist ivuxolimab. This receptor was obtained from an adult with an advanced solid tumor such as melanoma, head and neck, liver or kidney cancer. The CDR3 region is CASRGHRDNISNQPQHF. In DNA form, the CDR3 reads TGTGCCAGCAGGGGGCACCGGGACAACATTAGCAATCAGCCCCAGCATTTT.